The rows below give T cell receptor beta chains drawn from one sample of a study of T cells in localized non-small cell lung cancer. The data were produced by immunoSEQ multiplex PCR, yet TCRdb's version contains in-frame clones alone and is incomplete. The table shows 55,000 to 65,000 clones, with 90% to 95% occurring only once. Sample: peripheral blood, taken before any cancer treatment. These receptor sequences come from a man between 40 and 70 years old with stage I lung adenocarcinoma. The CDR3 runs from the conserved cysteine through the conserved F or W. The D gene is left open where the match is weak. Clone size is given for some rows only: seen once, a few or many times, or a class if the clone is expanded.

cdr3_length: 17
j_call: TRBJ2-2
clone_size: -
v_call: TRBV4-3
d_call: TRBD2
cdr3_aa: CASSPRTAGAYTGELFF
cdr3_nt: TGCGCCAGCAGCCCCAGGACTGCGGGAGCCTACACCGGGGAGCTGTTTTTT

cdr3_length: 15
j_call: TRBJ2-2
clone_size: -
v_call: TRBV19
d_call: -
cdr3_aa: CASSIVGENTGELFF
cdr3_nt: TGTGCCAGTAGTATAGTCGGTGAGAACACCGGGGAGCTGTTTTTT

cdr3_length: 14
j_call: TRBJ2-2
clone_size: -
v_call: TRBV25-1
d_call: TRBD2
cdr3_aa: CASSDWGGTGELFF
cdr3_nt: TGTGCCAGCAGTGATTGGGGGGGCACCGGGGAGCTGTTTTTT

cdr3_length: 16
j_call: TRBJ2-7
clone_size: -
v_call: TRBV7-9
d_call: TRBD2
cdr3_aa: CASSLVAGGVSYEQYF
cdr3_nt: TGTGCCAGCAGCTTAGTAGCGGGGGGCGTCTCCTACGAGCAGTACTTC

cdr3_length: 14
j_call: TRBJ1-4
clone_size: once
v_call: TRBV2
d_call: -
cdr3_aa: CASSYGRLNEKLFF
cdr3_nt: TGTGCCAGCAGTTACGGACGGCTTAATGAAAAACTGTTTTTT

cdr3_length: 16
j_call: TRBJ2-3
clone_size: -
v_call: TRBV11-1
d_call: TRBD2
cdr3_aa: CASSLGLAGTTDTQYF
cdr3_nt: TGTGCCAGCAGCTTAGGGTTAGCGGGAACCACAGATACGCAGTATTTT

cdr3_length: 16
j_call: TRBJ1-3
clone_size: -
v_call: TRBV7-9
d_call: -
cdr3_aa: CASSGLVVGSGNTIYF
cdr3_nt: TGTGCCAGCAGCGGCCTCGTTGTAGGCTCTGGAAACACCATATATTTT

cdr3_length: 13
j_call: TRBJ2-7
clone_size: -
v_call: TRBV30
d_call: TRBD2
cdr3_aa: CAWGRDSSYEQYF
cdr3_nt: TGTGCCTGGGGGAGGGATAGCTCCTACGAGCAGTACTTC

cdr3_length: 14
j_call: TRBJ2-5
clone_size: -
v_call: TRBV6-6
d_call: TRBD1
cdr3_aa: CASSYSGQGKTQYF
cdr3_nt: TGTGCCAGCAGTTACTCGGGACAGGGGAAGACCCAGTACTTC

cdr3_length: 15
j_call: TRBJ1-5
clone_size: -
v_call: TRBV28
d_call: TRBD1
cdr3_aa: CASRSGQGAGQPQHF
cdr3_nt: TGTGCCAGCAGATCGGGACAGGGGGCGGGTCAGCCCCAGCATTTT

cdr3_length: 16
j_call: TRBJ2-5
clone_size: -
v_call: TRBV28
d_call: -
cdr3_aa: CASSSNRVMDQETQYF
cdr3_nt: TGTGCCAGCAGTAGCAACAGGGTAATGGACCAAGAGACCCAGTACTTC

cdr3_length: 14
j_call: TRBJ2-7
clone_size: -
v_call: TRBV2
d_call: -
cdr3_aa: CASSEGRQTYEQYF
cdr3_nt: TGTGCCAGCAGTGAGGGACGGCAAACCTACGAGCAGTACTTC

cdr3_length: 12
j_call: TRBJ2-7
clone_size: -
v_call: TRBV6-1
d_call: TRBD2
cdr3_aa: CASSERGGQQYF
cdr3_nt: TGTGCCAGCAGTGAACGGGGGGGGCAGCAGTACTTC

cdr3_length: 16
j_call: TRBJ1-1
clone_size: -
v_call: TRBV6-6
d_call: TRBD1
cdr3_aa: CASSPRYTGGWTEAFF
cdr3_nt: TGTGCCAGCAGTCCGAGGTATACAGGGGGCTGGACTGAAGCTTTCTTT

cdr3_length: 14
j_call: TRBJ2-5
clone_size: -
v_call: TRBV18
d_call: -
cdr3_aa: CASSPPPGQETQYF
cdr3_nt: TGTGCCAGCTCACCACCGCCAGGGCAAGAGACCCAGTACTTC

cdr3_length: 14
j_call: TRBJ2-1
clone_size: -
v_call: TRBV2
d_call: TRBD2
cdr3_aa: CASSPVSGSYEQFF
cdr3_nt: TGTGCCAGCAGCCCCGTGAGCGGGAGCTATGAGCAGTTCTTC

cdr3_length: 14
j_call: TRBJ1-4
clone_size: -
v_call: TRBV7-9
d_call: TRBD1
cdr3_aa: CASSSTGGNEKLFF
cdr3_nt: TGTGCCAGCAGCTCGACAGGGGGCAATGAAAAACTGTTTTTT

cdr3_length: 15
j_call: TRBJ2-3
clone_size: -
v_call: TRBV28
d_call: -
cdr3_aa: CASSGVTTSADTQYF
cdr3_nt: TGTGCCAGCAGTGGGGTCACTACATCAGCAGATACGCAGTATTTT

cdr3_length: 14
j_call: TRBJ1-1
clone_size: -
v_call: TRBV29-1
d_call: TRBD1
cdr3_aa: CSGGTGGQNTEAFF
cdr3_nt: TGCAGCGGGGGGACAGGGGGCCAGAACACTGAAGCTTTCTTT

cdr3_length: 13
j_call: TRBJ2-1
clone_size: -
v_call: TRBV28
d_call: -
cdr3_aa: CATQWQPYNEQFF
cdr3_nt: TGTGCCACGCAGTGGCAACCCTACAATGAGCAGTTCTTC

cdr3_length: 13
j_call: TRBJ2-7
clone_size: few
v_call: TRBV28
d_call: TRBD1
cdr3_aa: CASSRTGGYEQYF
cdr3_nt: TGTGCCAGCAGTCGGACAGGGGGATACGAGCAGTACTTC

cdr3_length: 16
j_call: TRBJ2-6
clone_size: -
v_call: TRBV5-1
d_call: -
cdr3_aa: CASSGDPPGGANVLTF
cdr3_nt: TGCGCCAGCAGCGGGGACCCTCCAGGTGGGGCCAACGTCCTGACTTTC